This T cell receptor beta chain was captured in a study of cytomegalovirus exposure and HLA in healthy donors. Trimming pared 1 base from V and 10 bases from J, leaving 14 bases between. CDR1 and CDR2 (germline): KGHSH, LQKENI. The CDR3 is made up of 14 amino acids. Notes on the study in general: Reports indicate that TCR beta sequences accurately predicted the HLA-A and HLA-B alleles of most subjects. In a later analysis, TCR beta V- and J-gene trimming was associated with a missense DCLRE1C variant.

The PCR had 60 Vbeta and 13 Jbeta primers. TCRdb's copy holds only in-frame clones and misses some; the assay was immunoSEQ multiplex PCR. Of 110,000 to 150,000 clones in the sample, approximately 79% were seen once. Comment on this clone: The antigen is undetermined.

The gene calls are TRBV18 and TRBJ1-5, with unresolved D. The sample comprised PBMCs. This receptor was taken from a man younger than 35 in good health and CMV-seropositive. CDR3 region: CASSPRSENGPQHF. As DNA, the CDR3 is TGTGCCAGCTCACCACGGTCGGAGAATGGACCCCAGCATTTT.